Given below is one T cell receptor (beta chain) in context. Libraries were prepared by immunoSEQ multiplex PCR; TCRdb keeps only in-frame clonotypes and omits some of them. The data hold some 2,500,000 clones, with roughly 90% observed a single time. These data belong to a study of shared clonotypes between healthy human individuals. Study summary: Used for every donor were three CD4 naive, three CD4 memory, two CD8 naive and one CD8 memory plate.

The CDR3 covers 14 residues. Trimming removed 7 bases from V and 0 bases from J, with 12 bases in between. CDR1 and CDR2 from the germline V gene are LNHDA and SQIVND (reference sequence). The sequence was obtained from a man between 18 and 29 years old in good health. Some clones in this sample may be carry-over from other donors' samples. The specimen was naive CD4+ T cells from PBMCs. Specified subset: CD45RA+ positively selected. The chain joins TRBV19 to TRBJ1-1; D unresolved. The CDR3 protein is CASKRTGMNTEAFF. The CDR3 coding sequence is TGTGCCAGTAAGAGGACGGGGATGAACACTGAAGCTTTCTTT.